What follows are 7 T cell receptor beta chains derived from one specimen sequenced in a study of response to subunit inactivated influenza vaccine. MiXCR, applied by TCRdb to the RT-PCR reads, yields one record per CDR3 protein. The repertoire holds more than 450,000 distinct CDR3 sequences, with about 8% as singletons. The source material was PBMCs from blood, sampled around 25 months after vaccination. The receptors originated from a man aged 45 to 75 who received an inactivated influenza vaccine.

This clonotype has ten or more counts. The chain couples TRBV28 to TRBJ2-7; no clear D. V gave up 5 bases and J gave up 7 bases, with 9 bases separating them. The CDR3 has 11 residues. Germline V gives CDR1 MDHEN, CDR2 SYDVKM. CDR3 residues: CASSQGREQYF. The CDR3 DNA reads as TGTGCCAGCAGTCAAGGAAGGGAGCAGTACTTC. Looking up the rest from reference TRBV28 and TRBJ2-7 gives the full variable domain: DVKVTQSSRYLVKRTGEKVFLECVQDMDHENMFWYRQDPGLGLRLIYFSYDVKMKEKGDIPEGYSVSREKKERFSLILESASTNQTSMYLCASSQGREQYFGPGTRLTVT.

This rearrangement joins TRBV7-9 to TRBJ1-4; 9 bases map to TRBD1. Germline V gene lookup returns CDR1 SEHNR and CDR2 FQNEAQ (reference sequence). V shed 2 bases and J 7 bases; nucleotides not matched to a gene: 8. The CDR3 sequence is 16 residues long. CDR3: CASSLTLQGASEKLFF. The CDR3 coding sequence is TGTGCCAGCAGCTTAACGCTACAGGGGGCGAGTGAAAAACTGTTTTTT.

This clonotype was seen more than once but under ten times. CDR3 sequence: CASRGTMNTEAFF. The CDR3 DNA reads TGTGCCAGCAGAGGCACTATGAACACTGAAGCTTTCTTT. The J gene is TRBJ1-1, the V gene TRBV6-2 or TRBV6-3; no clear D. Trimming removed 6 bases at V and 0 bases at J, with 8 bases between. CDR3 length equals 13 residues. Germline CDR1 reads MNHEY; CDR2 reads SVGEGT.

The table lists this clonotype with a few counts. This chain connects TRBV20-1 to TRBJ1-2; 7 bases line up with TRBD1. Germline-derived CDR1 and CDR2 are DFQATT and SNEGSKA (reference sequence). V gave up 6 bases and J gave up 4 bases; unmatched junction bases: 5. The CDR3 extends over 12 amino acids. CDR3 sequence reads: CSATQGTYGYTF. In DNA form, the CDR3 reads TGCAGTGCAACACAGGGGACCTATGGCTACACCTTC.

The V call is TRBV6-5, the J call TRBJ2-7; 7 bases line up with TRBD1. From germline, CDR1 is MNHEY and CDR2 SVGAGI. Unmatched junction bases numbered 10, after V lost 4 bases and J lost 4 bases. The CDR3 contains 15 residues. CDR3 region: CASSSPMTGIYEQYF. For the CDR3, the DNA is TGTGCCAGCAGTTCGCCGATGACAGGGATTTACGAGCAGTACTTC.

This clonotype was found a few times. The chain employs TRBV19 and TRBJ2-6, with D perhaps given as TRBD1 or TRBD2 (5 bases each). The CDR3 is 18 residues long. Trimming shortened V by 4 bases and J by 0 bases, and 16 bases separated the two germline ends. Germline V CDR1 and CDR2: LNHDA, SQIVND (reference sequence). The chain's CDR3 is CASSTTGTRGSGANVLTF. CDR3 in DNA: TGTGCCAGTAGTACCACCGGGACCAGAGGCTCTGGGGCCAACGTCCTGACTTTC.

The chain couples TRBV12-3 or TRBV12-4 to TRBJ1-5, with 9 positions matching TRBD1. This CDR3 comprises 15 residues. V was clipped by 5 bases and J by 4 bases; unmatched bases: 6. For the CDR3, the DNA is TGTGCCAGCAGTAAGGGACAGGGTGCAAATCAGCCCCAGCATTTT. Its protein product is CASSKGQGANQPQHF.